Described below is a single T cell receptor beta chain sequence and its context. The data are from a study of blood T cell repertoires in COVID-19. On the study more broadly: Both acute and convalescent COVID-19 samples were obtained from the United States, Italy and Spain.

The V and J ends lost 3 bases and 5 bases respectively, with 13 bases between them. From germline, CDR1 is MDHEN and CDR2 SYDVKM. The CDR3 consists of 14 residues. Patients at the Seattle site were enrolled during active infection and followed longitudinally. The method was immunoSEQ multiplex PCR; TCRdb's version includes in-frame clones alone and lacks a portion of them. Among roughly 200,000 clones, more than 80% were seen once, and the ten largest hold 11%. This clonotype originated in a woman in her thirties or forties with COVID-19, enrolled during active disease. The chain couples TRBV28 to TRBJ2-5, with unresolved D. Sequencing input: peripheral blood. CDR3: CASSFLNGRETQYF. CDR3 DNA sequence: TGTGCCAGCAGTTTTTTAAACGGTCGTGAGACCCAGTACTTC.